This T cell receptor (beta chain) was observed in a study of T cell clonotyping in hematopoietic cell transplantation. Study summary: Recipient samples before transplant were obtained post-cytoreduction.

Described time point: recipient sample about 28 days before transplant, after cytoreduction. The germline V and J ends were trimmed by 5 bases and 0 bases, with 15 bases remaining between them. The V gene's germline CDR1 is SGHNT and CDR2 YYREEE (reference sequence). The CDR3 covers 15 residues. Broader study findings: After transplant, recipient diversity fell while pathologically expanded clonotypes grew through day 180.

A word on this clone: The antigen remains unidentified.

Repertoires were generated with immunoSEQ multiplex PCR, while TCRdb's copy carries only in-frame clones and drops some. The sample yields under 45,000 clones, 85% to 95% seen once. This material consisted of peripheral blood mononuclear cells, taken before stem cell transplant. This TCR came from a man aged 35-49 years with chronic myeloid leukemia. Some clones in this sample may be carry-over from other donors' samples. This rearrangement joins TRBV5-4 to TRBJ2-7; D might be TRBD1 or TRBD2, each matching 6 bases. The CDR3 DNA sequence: TGTGCCAGCAGAGGGGGGCAGATCCCCTCCTACGAGCAGTACTTC. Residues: CASRGGQIPSYEQYF.